Below, 2 T cell receptor beta chains from the same sample are listed, as sequenced in a study of T-cell memory formation after mild COVID-19. TCRdb redid the calling of the 5' RACE reads with MiXCR, one entry per CDR3 protein. The sample has under 450,000 distinct CDR3 sequences; roughly a quarter are singletons. Sequenced: PBMCs or a T cell subset sorted from them (not recorded which). These receptors were obtained from an adult woman who had mild COVID-19 (a few samples of this study predate the infection). Cell type and time point are not known.

This clonotype was counted only a few times. This chain joins TRBV6-6 and TRBJ2-7, with TRBD2 matching over 7 bases. Germline V gene lookup returns CDR1 MNHNY and CDR2 SVGAGI (reference sequence). The trim removed 0 bases at V and 0 bases at J, leaving 5 bases unmatched. There are 16 residues in the CDR3. The CDR3 nucleotides read TGTGCCAGCAGTTACTCATCAGCGGGAAGCTCCTACGAGCAGTACTTC. Its protein is CASSYSSAGSSYEQYF.

The chain employs TRBV12-3 or TRBV12-4 and TRBJ1-5; possibly TRBD1 for D (5 bases). This CDR3 is 15 amino acids long. Deletions cut 3 bases from V and 0 bases from J, with 9 bases between. CDR3 loop: CASSFGGYSNQPQHF. The CDR3 DNA reads as TGTGCCAGCAGTTTCGGGGGGTATAGCAATCAGCCCCAGCATTTT.